This TCR beta chain derives from a study of OX40 agonist ivuxolimab in advanced cancers. Context from the whole study: The costimulatory receptor OX40 (CD134) was targeted by ivuxolimab, a fully human IgG2 agonistic monoclonal antibody. Intravenous ivuxolimab was administered to patients every 2 weeks at six dose levels: 0.01, 0.1, 0.3, 1.5, 3 and 10 mg/kg. Of the approximately 53 patients in dose escalation, approximately 20 had hepatocellular carcinoma, some 15 had melanoma, 9 had renal cell carcinoma and 9 had head and neck cancer. The dose-escalation cohort was about 87% male with a mean age of approximately 60 years, ranging from about 20 to 85. Prior anti-PD-1, anti-PD-L1 or anti-CTLA-4 therapy was permitted, and 30% to 45% of dose-escalation patients had received checkpoint inhibitors. Partial responses were achieved by three dose-escalation patients, of whom one had hepatocellular carcinoma and two had cutaneous melanoma. Peripheral TCRbeta sequencing was intended to test whether TCR sequence diversity was altered and clonal T-cell expansion was caused by ivuxolimab. The monotherapy dose-escalation portion (N of about 50 patients) of the phase I ivuxolimab trial is reported in the paper.

The CDR3 runs 15 amino acids, cysteine and phenylalanine included. Only the CDR3 part of the read is kept: 45 bases, read in frame from the first base. V loses 4 bases of germline sequence and J loses 3 bases, and the interval between the two ends is 16 bases. The germline V gene gives CDR1 as SGHNT and CDR2 as YENEEA. Study-wide conclusions, independent of this receptor: At doses of 0.1 to 3.0 mg/kg, clonal expansion of both CD4+ and CD8+ T cells in blood was seen between baseline and week 6. In the 0.1-3.0 mg/kg groups, partial responders were among the patients with the lowest normalized peripheral clonal expansion, particularly in CD8+ T cells. Low levels of normalized T-cell clonal expansion were also seen in some patients who did not respond. After ivuxolimab, more expanded clones were found on average in CD8+ T cells than in CD4+ T cells. The antigen specificity of the clonally expanded peripheral T cells was not determined.

Patients with autoimmune disease history or receiving systemic immunosuppression were excluded from the trial. Peripheral blood for TCR sequencing was drawn from every dose cohort at baseline, at cycle 4 day 1 and at cycle 7 day 1. Samples came from an open-label, multicenter, first-in-human phase I dose-escalation trial of ivuxolimab. Adults with locally advanced or metastatic head and neck squamous cell, hepatocellular, melanoma or renal cell carcinoma were enrolled in the trial. CD4+ and CD8+ T cells were sorted separately from peripheral blood before TCR sequencing. For sequencing of the TCRbeta CDR3 region, genomic DNA was extracted from the sorted cells. The immunoSEQ Assay was used to sequence the TCRbeta CDR3 regions. In its TCRdb copy, this immuneACCESS table keeps in-frame sequences only and misses some clones. Where compared with another copy, unresolved V genes explain less than half of these, and the others have no known cause. The sample table shows about 14,000 clones, and roughly 77% are seen once. The top ten constitute roughly 14% of the sample.

Details on this clone: No antigen is known for it. Base qualities were left out, and no much larger clone turns up one base away.

The chain employs TRBV11-3 and TRBJ2-7, with the D call perhaps TRBD1 or TRBD2, each one matching 5 bases. Material: CD4+ or CD8+ T cells sorted from blood, obtained in a trial of the OX40 agonist ivuxolimab. The TCR comes from an adult with an advanced solid tumor such as melanoma, head and neck, liver or kidney cancer. The CDR3 protein is CASSSPGPHLYEQYF. The bases are TGTGCCAGCAGCTCACCGGGACCCCACCTCTACGAGCAGTACTTC.